One sample yielded the 17 T cell receptor beta chains listed below, sequenced in a study of T-cell reconstitution after alpha-beta-depleted transplantation in children. The library targeted TCRbeta and was prepared with unique molecular identifiers. TCRdb reprocessed the PCR reads via MiXCR and lists one record per CDR3 protein. The profile shows about 980,000 distinct CDR3 sequences, around 30% of them singletons. Sample: PBMCs, mostly from graft donor cells, taken 360 days after TCRalphabeta/CD19-depleted stem cell transplant. The source of these receptors is a boy younger than two who had a stem cell transplant for SCID, so the T cells may come from the graft donor.

This clonotype was detected a few times. The chain carries TRBV20-1 and TRBJ1-4; 10 bases match TRBD1. The CDR3 loop spans 14 amino acids. The ends lost 5 bases at V and 8 bases at J; junction bases unmatched: 8. CDR1 and CDR2 from the germline V gene are DFQATT and SNEGSKA (reference sequence). The CDR3 sequence is CSARRQGAGEKLFF. Here the CDR3 DNA reads TGCAGTGCTCGTAGACAGGGGGCAGGGGAAAAACTGTTTTTT.

This clonotype was counted between two and nine times. The CDR3 here is CASSQNPDTIYEQYF. CDR3 DNA sequence: TGTGCCAGCAGCCAGAACCCGGACACGATCTACGAGCAGTACTTC. This rearrangement joins TRBV3-1 to TRBJ2-7; maybe TRBD1 (5 bases). V lost 3 bases and J lost 3, with 15 bases in between. The germline gives CDR1 LGHDT, CDR2 YNNKEL (reference sequence). This CDR3 has 15 residues.

The sample holds many counts of this clonotype. This sequence joins TRBV12-3 or TRBV12-4 and TRBJ2-1; unclear D gene. Trimming took 3 bases from V and 9 from J, leaving 6 bases between them. The length of the CDR3 is 11 residues. CDR3 loop: CASSFPGEQFF. The CDR3 nucleotides read TGTGCCAGCAGTTTTCCGGGTGAGCAGTTCTTC.

CDR3 bases: TGTGCCAGCAGCAGGGGACGGTCAAATGAGCAGTTCTTC. It is translated as CASSRGRSNEQFF. V is TRBV6-1 and J is TRBJ2-1, with D possibly TRBD1 on 6 matching bases. The germline V gene has CDR1 MNHNS and CDR2 SASEGT. The V and J ends lost 6 bases and 7 bases respectively, with 13 bases between them. The CDR3 runs 13 residues.

This clonotype was detected a few times. The J gene is TRBJ1-4, the V gene TRBV6-1; 10 positions match TRBD1. Germline V gene sequence: CDR1 MNHNS, CDR2 SASEGT. The V gene end was trimmed by 5 bases and the J gene end by 6 bases; junction bases not matched to a gene: 6. This CDR3 spans 15 amino acids. In DNA form, the CDR3 reads TGTGCCAGCAGTCCGACAGGGGGCAAGTATGAAAAACTGTTTTTT. Translation: CASSPTGGKYEKLFF.

The chain joins TRBV2 to TRBJ1-4, with 10 bases identical to TRBD1. The J segment lost 8 bases and the V segment lost 10 bases, leaving 16 bases of the junction unmatched. Germline values: CDR1 SNHLY, CDR2 FYNNEI. The CDR3 has 16 residues. CDR3 coding DNA: TGTGCCACCCATGTGGGACAGGGGAGAGCGTTGGAAAAACTGTTTTTT. Translating gives CATHVGQGRALEKLFF.

J is TRBJ2-7 and V is TRBV6-5, with D unclear. The CDR3 is made up of 19 amino acids. The V end was cut by 0 bases, the J end by 3 bases, with 24 bases between. CDR1 and CDR2 from the germline V gene are MNHEY and SVGAGI. Here the CDR3 DNA reads TGTGCCAGCAGTTACTCGACACAATTAACATCGGGCTCTTTCTACGAGCAGTACTTC. It is translated as CASSYSTQLTSGSFYEQYF.

This CDR3 reads CASRSKGQGTEQYF. The CDR3 coding sequence is TGTGCCAGCAGGTCTAAGGGGCAGGGGACCGAGCAGTACTTC. The V call is TRBV11-2, the J call TRBJ2-7, with D tentatively TRBD1 (6 bases). Trimming shortened V by 6 bases and J by 6 bases, and 18 bases separated the two germline ends. There are 14 residues in the CDR3. CDR1 SGHAT and CDR2 FQNNGV come from the germline V gene.

The chain has TRBV7-2 and TRBJ1-4, with D perhaps TRBD1 (6 bases). V gave up 2 bases and J gave up 3 bases, with 13 bases separating them. CDR3 length: 16 amino acids. Looked up from germline, CDR1 is SGHTA and CDR2 is FQGNSA. The CDR3 reads CASSLPAGHPNEKLFF. CDR3 bases: TGTGCCAGCAGCTTACCAGCGGGACACCCTAATGAAAAACTGTTTTTT.

This rearrangement joins TRBV28 to TRBJ1-1, with TRBD1 identical over 8 bases. The CDR3 covers 14 residues. With V trimmed by 6 bases and J by 5 bases, 8 bases remained unmatched. Germline V gene data show CDR1 as MDHEN and CDR2 as SYDVKM. CDR3 nucleotides: TGTGCCAGCAGGCCAGGACAGGGTCGGACTGAAGCTTTCTTT. Translated, it gives CASRPGQGRTEAFF. The full variable domain, rest sourced from reference TRBV28 and TRBJ1-1, is DVKVTQSSRYLVKRTGEKVFLECVQDMDHENMFWYRQDPGLGLRLIYFSYDVKMKEKGDIPEGYSVSREKKERFSLILESASTNQTSMYLCASRPGQGRTEAFFGQGTRLTVV.

The J gene is TRBJ2-4, the V gene TRBV12-3 or TRBV12-4, with 9 bases lining up with TRBD1. V lost 5 bases and J lost 1; bases outside the gene matches: 9. The CDR3 runs to 17 residues. This CDR3 is CASSPGQGIRAKNIQYF. The CDR3 DNA sequence: TGTGCCAGCAGTCCGGGACAGGGAATCCGGGCCAAAAACATTCAGTACTTC.

The chain uses TRBV4-1 and TRBJ2-6; a possible D gene is TRBD1 (8 bases). Germline V CDR1 and CDR2: MGHRA, YSYEKL. The V and J ends lost 3 bases and 1 base respectively, with 19 bases between them. This CDR3 has 19 residues. CDR3 DNA sequence: TGCGCCAGCAGCCATGGGAGGGCAGGGGGCAAGTCTGGGGCCAACGTCCTGACTTTC. The encoded protein is CASSHGRAGGKSGANVLTF.

The gene calls are TRBV28 and TRBJ2-7; TRBD1 matches 7 bases. CDR1 and CDR2 (germline): MDHEN, SYDVKM. The CDR3 contains 15 residues. Trimming removed 4 bases from V and 5 bases from J; junction bases left unmatched: 11. The CDR3 DNA reads as TGTGCCAGCAGTTCAACCTCGACAGGGCGAAACGAGCAGTACTTC. Amino acid sequence: CASSSTSTGRNEQYF.

This clonotype was detected a few times. V usage is TRBV11-2 and J usage is TRBJ2-4; a possible D gene is TRBD1 (6 bases). Germline V gene lookup returns CDR1 SGHAT and CDR2 FQNNGV. This CDR3 is built from 17 residues. Trimming pared 6 bases from V and 0 bases from J, leaving 18 bases between. The CDR3: CASSQPGHRLAKNIQYF. The CDR3, as DNA: TGTGCCAGCAGTCAACCGGGACATCGGCTAGCCAAAAACATTCAGTACTTC.

In its sample, this clonotype was seen a few times. The chain links TRBV4-1 to TRBJ1-1; 9 positions agree with TRBD1. V gave up 7 bases and J gave up 6 bases; unmatched junction bases: 15. The length of the CDR3 is 16 residues. Germline CDR1 and CDR2: MGHRA and YSYEKL. DNA for the CDR3: TGCGCCAGCACCCCCTTTTCCGGGACAGGGAGGGCTGAAGCTTTCTTT. Amino acid sequence: CASTPFSGTGRAEAFF.

This clonotype was detected only once. V and J are TRBV3-1 and TRBJ2-6, with D unclear. Germline-derived CDR1 and CDR2 are LGHDT and YNNKEL (reference sequence). V was pared by 4 bases and J by 1 base, with 17 bases between. The CDR3 is 18 residues long. The DNA of the CDR3 is TGTGCCAGCAGCCTCCGATGGCTCCGGTCATCTGGGGCCAACGTCCTGACTTTC. Translating gives CASSLRWLRSSGANVLTF.

This clonotype appeared once. The chain joins TRBV28 to TRBJ2-4, with D perhaps matching TRBD1 (6 bases). The CDR3 is made up of 17 amino acids. Germline CDR1 and CDR2: MDHEN and SYDVKM. V was shortened by 4 bases and J by 0 bases, with 16 bases between the two germline ends. The CDR3 spells CASSSPGHKIAKNIQYF. Written as DNA, the CDR3 is TGTGCCAGCAGTTCACCGGGACACAAAATAGCCAAAAACATTCAGTACTTC.